This TCR beta chain was captured in a study of cytomegalovirus exposure and HLA in healthy donors. Study-level information: Membership in the Caucasian-associated ancestry cluster was found for about four fifths of nearly 400 genotyped donors.

General observations from the study: The study labeled 150 to 200 TCR beta chains cytomegalovirus-associated. Later analysis identified some 16,000 TCR beta sequences associated with HLA alleles, using a false discovery rate threshold of 0.05.

Primers: 60 Vbeta forward and 13 Jbeta reverse. The assay was immunoSEQ multiplex PCR, and TCRdb's table has in-frame clones only and misses some. Among about 130,000 clones listed, approximately 81% were seen once. A few counts support this clone. The antigen is unknown. The CDR3 extends over 15 amino acids. Germline trimming cut 8 bases from V and 1 base from J; bases unmatched to any gene: 10. Per the germline V gene, CDR1 is SQVTM and CDR2 is ANQGSEA. Sample: PBMCs. The chain combines TRBV29-1 with TRBJ2-3; 9 bases fit TRBD1. This TCR was sampled from a male donor in good health and CMV-seronegative. The CDR3 DNA sequence: TGCAGCACCGCTCCGGGACAGGGTCGCACAGATACGCAGTATTTT. Encoded protein: CSTAPGQGRTDTQYF.